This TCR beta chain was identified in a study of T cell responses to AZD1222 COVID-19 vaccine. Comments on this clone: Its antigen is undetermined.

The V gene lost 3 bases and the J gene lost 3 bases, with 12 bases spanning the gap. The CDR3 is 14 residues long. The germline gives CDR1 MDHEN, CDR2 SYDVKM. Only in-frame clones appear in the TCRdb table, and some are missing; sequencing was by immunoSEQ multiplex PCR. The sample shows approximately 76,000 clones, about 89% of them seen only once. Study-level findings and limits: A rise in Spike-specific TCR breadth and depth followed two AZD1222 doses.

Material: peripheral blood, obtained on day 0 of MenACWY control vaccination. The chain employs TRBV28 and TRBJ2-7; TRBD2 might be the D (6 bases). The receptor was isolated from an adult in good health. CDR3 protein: CASSFDGLNYEQYF. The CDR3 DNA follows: TGTGCCAGCAGTTTCGACGGACTAAACTACGAGCAGTACTTC.